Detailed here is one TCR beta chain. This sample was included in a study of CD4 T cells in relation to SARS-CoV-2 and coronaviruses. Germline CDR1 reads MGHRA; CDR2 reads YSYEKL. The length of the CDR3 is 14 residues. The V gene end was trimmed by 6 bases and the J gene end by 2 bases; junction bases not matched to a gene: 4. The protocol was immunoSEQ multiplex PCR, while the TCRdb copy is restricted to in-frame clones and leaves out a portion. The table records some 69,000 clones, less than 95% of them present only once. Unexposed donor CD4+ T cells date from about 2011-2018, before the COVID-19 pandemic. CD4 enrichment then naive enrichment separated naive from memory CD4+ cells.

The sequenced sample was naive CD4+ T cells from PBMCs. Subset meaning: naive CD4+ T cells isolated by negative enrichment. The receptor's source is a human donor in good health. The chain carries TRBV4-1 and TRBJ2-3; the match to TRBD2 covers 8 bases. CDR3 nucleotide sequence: TGCGCCAGCAGAGAAGCGGGAGCCACAGATACGCAGTATTTT. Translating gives CASREAGATDTQYF.